The entry that follows covers one TCR beta chain sequence. Its antigen is unidentified. Germline CDR1 MGHRA, CDR2 YSYEKL. This CDR3 spans 14 amino acids. Trimming stripped 3 bases from V and 2 bases from J, with 11 bases between. This entry is derived from a study of T-cell memory formation after mild COVID-19. Amplification by 5'RACE using constant-segment primers produced TCR alpha and TCR beta cDNA libraries that carried sample barcodes and UMIs. TCRdb reanalysed the 5' RACE reads using MiXCR and keeps one entry per CDR3 protein. The table records around 420,000 distinct CDR3 sequences, roughly 24% of them present only once. Broader study findings: Day 15 to 85 contractors were CD4/CD8 balanced; later expanders leaned CD4+.

The V call is TRBV4-1, the J call TRBJ2-7; TRBD1 is a possible D gene (6 bases). The source material was PBMCs or a T cell subset sorted from them (not recorded which). This sequence originates from an adult woman who had mild COVID-19 (a few samples of this study predate the infection). Cell type and time point are not known. CDR3 nucleotides: TGCGCCAGCAGCCATGGTAAGGGGGCCTACGAGCAGTACTTC. The encoded protein is CASSHGKGAYEQYF.